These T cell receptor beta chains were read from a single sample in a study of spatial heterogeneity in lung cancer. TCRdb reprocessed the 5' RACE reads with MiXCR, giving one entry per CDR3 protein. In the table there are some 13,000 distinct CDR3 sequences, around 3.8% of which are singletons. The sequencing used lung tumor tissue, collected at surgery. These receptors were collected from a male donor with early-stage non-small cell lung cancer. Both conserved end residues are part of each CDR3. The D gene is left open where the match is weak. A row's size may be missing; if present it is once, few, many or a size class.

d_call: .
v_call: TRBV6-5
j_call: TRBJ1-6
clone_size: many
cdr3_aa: CASSYSGWGRDSPLHF
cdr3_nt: TGTGCCAGCAGTTACTCAGGATGGGGGAGGGATTCACCCCTCCACTTT

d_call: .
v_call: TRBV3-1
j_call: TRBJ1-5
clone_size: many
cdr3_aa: CASSQVLGYQPQHF
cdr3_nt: TGTGCCAGCAGCCAAGTTTTAGGGTATCAGCCCCAGCATTTT

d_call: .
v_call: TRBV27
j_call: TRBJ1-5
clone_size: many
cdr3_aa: CASSLSDGENQPQHF
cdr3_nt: TGTGCCAGCAGTCTCTCGGACGGAGAAAATCAGCCCCAGCATTTT

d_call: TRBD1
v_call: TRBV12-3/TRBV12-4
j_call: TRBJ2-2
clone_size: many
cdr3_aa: CASSSGQGAGELFF
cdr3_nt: TGTGCCAGCAGCTCGGGACAGGGGGCCGGGGAGCTGTTTTTT

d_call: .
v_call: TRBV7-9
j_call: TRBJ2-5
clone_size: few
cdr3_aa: CASSLRWETQYF
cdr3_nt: TGTGCCAGCAGCTTAAGATGGGAGACCCAGTACTTC

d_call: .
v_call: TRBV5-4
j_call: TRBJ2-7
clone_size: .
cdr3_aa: CASSSAGILDEQYF
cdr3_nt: TGTGCCAGCAGCTCGGCAGGGATTCTGGACGAGCAGTACTTC

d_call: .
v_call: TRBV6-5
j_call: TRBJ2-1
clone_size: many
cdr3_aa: CASGGTTFDEQFF
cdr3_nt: TGTGCCAGCGGGGGGACGACTTTCGATGAGCAGTTCTTC

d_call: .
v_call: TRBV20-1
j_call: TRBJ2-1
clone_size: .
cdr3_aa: CSASKGNNEQFF
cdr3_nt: TGCAGTGCTAGCAAAGGGAACAATGAGCAGTTCTTC

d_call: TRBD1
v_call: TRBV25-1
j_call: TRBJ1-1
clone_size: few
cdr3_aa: CASSETGGANTEAFF
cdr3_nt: TGTGCCAGCAGTGAAACAGGGGGAGCGAACACTGAAGCTTTCTTT

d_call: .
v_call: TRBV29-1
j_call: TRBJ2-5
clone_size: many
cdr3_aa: CRARPGVQETQYF
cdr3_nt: TGCAGAGCGAGGCCGGGAGTCCAAGAGACCCAGTACTTC

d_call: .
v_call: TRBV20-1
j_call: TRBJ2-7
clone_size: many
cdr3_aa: CSAFPRPNEQYF
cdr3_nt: TGCAGTGCTTTTCCTCGACCCAACGAGCAGTACTTC

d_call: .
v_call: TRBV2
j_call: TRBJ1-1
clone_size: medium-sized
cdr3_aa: CASRRTDLNTEAFF
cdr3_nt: TGTGCCAGCAGACGGACAGACCTGAACACTGAAGCTTTCTTT

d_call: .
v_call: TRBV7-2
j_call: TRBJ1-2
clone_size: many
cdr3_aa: CASSPTGHGYTF
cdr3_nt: TGTGCCAGCAGCCCGACAGGTCATGGCTACACCTTC

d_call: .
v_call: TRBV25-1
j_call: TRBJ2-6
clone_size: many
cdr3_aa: CASSPLSGANVLTF
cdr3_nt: TGTGCCAGCAGTCCCCTTTCTGGGGCCAACGTCCTGACTTTC

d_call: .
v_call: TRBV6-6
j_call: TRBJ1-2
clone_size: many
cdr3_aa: CASSYLGDYGYTF
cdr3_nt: TGTGCCAGCAGTTACTTAGGGGATTATGGCTACACCTTC

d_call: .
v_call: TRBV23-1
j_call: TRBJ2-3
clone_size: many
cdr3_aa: CASSHPKTGLPDTQYF
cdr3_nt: TGCGCCAGCAGTCACCCCAAGACGGGGTTGCCAGATACGCAGTATTTT

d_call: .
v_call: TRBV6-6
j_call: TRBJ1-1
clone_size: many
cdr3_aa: CASKPQGNTEAFF
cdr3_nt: TGTGCCAGCAAACCACAGGGAAACACTGAAGCTTTCTTT

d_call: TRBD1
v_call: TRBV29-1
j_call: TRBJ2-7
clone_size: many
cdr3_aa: CSVEGQGAYEQYF
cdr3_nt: TGCAGCGTTGAGGGACAGGGGGCATACGAGCAGTACTTC